What follows are 19 T cell receptor beta chains derived from one specimen sequenced in a study of cytomegalovirus exposure and HLA in healthy donors. PCR was performed using 60 Vbeta and 13 Jbeta primers. Sequencing was performed with immunoSEQ multiplex PCR; in TCRdb, only in-frame clones are kept and a portion is missing. This sample has roughly 170,000 clones; roughly 82% occur once, and the top ten carry 1.5% to 2%. Sequencing was performed on PBMCs. These receptors all come from a woman between 25 and 40 years old in good health and CMV-seronegative.

J is TRBJ2-4 and V is TRBV12-2; TRBD1 reflects the table's D call only, with no check against the DNA. TRBV12-2 counts as a pseudogene. There are 18 residues in the CDR3. The CDR3 here is CASRHRDRGRRAKNIQYF. DNA of the CDR3: TGTGCAAGTCGCCATCGGGACAGGGGAAGGAGAGCCAAAAACATTCAGTACTTC.

The chain joins TRBV9 to TRBJ2-3, with D tentatively TRBD2 (6 bases). Between the trimmed V and J ends, which lost 6 bases and 4 bases, there was a span of 15 bases. The CDR3 spans 14 residues. Germline V gene sequence: CDR1 SGDLS, CDR2 YYNGEE. The CDR3 here is CASTLGGRADTQYF. The CDR3 DNA reads as TGTGCCAGCACCCTGGGGGGTAGGGCAGATACGCAGTATTTT.

The V call is TRBV10-3, the J call TRBJ1-5; 10 nucleotides align to TRBD1. J gave up 1 base and V 7 bases, and 7 bases lay outside the gene matches. Germline V gene lookup returns CDR1 ENHRY and CDR2 SYGVKD. The CDR3 has 16 residues. CDR3 sequence: CAIKDGDRGSNQPQHF. In nucleotides, the CDR3 is TGTGCCATCAAAGACGGGGACAGGGGAAGCAATCAGCCCCAGCATTTT.

This clone showed up just a few times. This rearrangement joins TRBV10-1 to TRBJ2-7; 11 nucleotides agree with TRBD2. CDR1 and CDR2 (germline): WNHNN, SYGVQD (reference sequence). This CDR3 is 16 amino acids long. The V and J ends lost 5 bases and 2 bases, in that order; junction bases with no gene match: 8. Here the CDR3 DNA reads TGCGCCAGCAGTTTACCCGGGACTAGCGGCCCCTACGAGCAGTACTTC. Its protein product is CASSLPGTSGPYEQYF.

A single count supports this clone. The chain is built from TRBV5-1 and TRBJ2-7; D ambiguous. The CDR3 has 15 residues. The V and J ends lost 4 bases and 5 bases respectively, with 19 bases between them. Per the germline V gene, CDR1 is SGHRS and CDR2 is YFSETQ. CDR3 in DNA: TGCGCCAGCAGCATCGGGTCGGCCCTTAGCAACGAGCAGTACTTC. This translates into CASSIGSALSNEQYF.

The chain combines TRBV5-1 with TRBJ2-2; unclear D gene. The germline gives CDR1 SGHRS, CDR2 YFSETQ. V shed 0 bases and J shed 1 base, with 7 bases lying between them. The CDR3 length is 15 residues. In DNA form, the CDR3 reads TGCGCCAGCAGCTTGGTGGTCGGGAACACCGGGGAGCTGTTTTTT. Its translation is CASSLVVGNTGELFF.

This sequence joins TRBV28 and TRBJ2-7; possibly TRBD2 for D (6 bases). This CDR3 is 16 amino acids long. The germline V gene encodes CDR1 MDHEN and CDR2 SYDVKM. Trimming took off 3 bases at V and 0 bases at J, with 15 bases between the two ends. This CDR3 is CASSLRRAHYSYEQYF. CDR3 DNA sequence: TGTGCCAGCAGTTTGCGGAGGGCCCACTACTCCTACGAGCAGTACTTC.

This clone came up a few times. The chain carries TRBV5-6 and TRBJ2-1; the match to TRBD2 covers 9 bases. This CDR3 comprises 16 residues. V was pared by 1 base and J by 11 bases, with 13 bases of the junction left unmatched. Germline V CDR1 and CDR2: SGHDT, YYEEEE. The CDR3 DNA is TGTGCCAGCAGCTTGACGGCGGCGGGGGGGCTAGATAAGCAGTTCTTC. Protein product: CASSLTAAGGLDKQFF.

The chain recombines TRBV29-1 with TRBJ2-5, with D maybe TRBD2 (5 bases). Germline CDR1 reads SQVTM; CDR2 reads ANQGSEA. Trimming cost V 6 bases and J 4 bases, with 12 bases left between them. The CDR3 sequence is 12 residues long. DNA for the CDR3: TGCAGCGTGGTACTAGTCCGAGAGACCCAGTACTTC. This codes for CSVVLVRETQYF.

The chain links TRBV5-1 to TRBJ2-2, with 13 bases aligning to TRBD2. The CDR3 is 16 residues long. Trimming took 5 bases from V and 7 from J; bases not matched to a gene: 8. Germline CDR1 SGHRS, CDR2 YFSETQ. The CDR3 is CASRLGTSGMDGELFF. CDR3 bases: TGCGCCAGCAGACTGGGGACTAGCGGGATGGACGGGGAGCTGTTTTTT.

There are a few counts of this clone. CDR3 DNA: TGTGCCAGCAGCCCGAATCGAGGAGAAGCTTTCTTT. Protein: CASSPNRGEAFF. The V call is TRBV9, the J call TRBJ1-1; no reliable D call. Looked up from germline, CDR1 is SGDLS and CDR2 is YYNGEE. Between the trimmed V and J ends, which lost 4 bases and 8 bases, there was a span of 12 bases. The CDR3 has 12 residues.

This clone was seen more than once but under ten times. The chain has TRBV18 and TRBJ2-5; 12 bases are a match to TRBD2. This CDR3 comprises 17 residues. Germline CDR1 reads KGHSH; CDR2 reads LQKENI. V trimming: 0 bases; J trimming: 2 bases; junction bases outside the gene matches: 4. The CDR3 is CASSPPTSGGSQETQYF. CDR3 DNA: TGTGCCAGCTCACCACCGACTAGCGGGGGCTCACAAGAGACCCAGTACTTC. The whole variable domain, filled in from reference TRBV18 and TRBJ2-5, reads NAGVMQNPRHLVRRRGQEARLRCSPMKGHSHVYWYRQLPEEGLKFMVYLQKENIIDESGMPKERFSAEFPKEGPSILRIQQVVRGDSAAYFCASSPPTSGGSQETQYFGPGTRLLVL.

The table lists this clone with a few counts. The gene calls are TRBV19 and TRBJ1-2, with 8 positions matching TRBD1. The junction had 14 bases not matched to a gene; V was cut back by 1 base and J by 4 bases. The CDR3 totals 18 residues. The germline V gene has CDR1 LNHDA and CDR2 SQIVND (reference sequence). CDR3 residues: CASSIGGRTGHRGYGYTF. The CDR3 nucleotides are TGTGCCAGTAGTATAGGAGGAAGGACAGGGCATCGAGGCTATGGCTACACCTTC. The complete variable domain, with remaining parts taken from reference TRBV19 and TRBJ1-2, reads DGGITQSPKYLFRKEGQNVTLSCEQNLNHDAMYWYRQDPGQGLRLIYYSQIVNDFQKGDIAEGYSVSREKKESFPLTVTSAQKNPTAFYLCASSIGGRTGHRGYGYTFGSGTRLTVV.

This clone turned up a few times. The J gene is TRBJ2-7, the V gene TRBV5-8; D is undetermined. Per the germline V gene, CDR1 is SGHTS and CDR2 is YDEGEE. CDR3 length equals 12 residues. With 0 bases removed from V and 2 bases from J, the gap between germline ends came to 3 bases. CDR3 protein: CASSLATYEQYF. Written as DNA, the CDR3 is TGTGCCAGCAGCTTGGCCACCTACGAGCAGTACTTC.

This clone has more than one count but fewer than ten. The rearrangement joins TRBV10-2 to TRBJ1-5; 8 bases align to TRBD1. Germline V gene lookup returns CDR1 WSHSY and CDR2 SAAADI. CDR3 length: 15 residues. J lost 3 bases, V lost 10 bases, and 11 bases had no gene match. The CDR3 coding sequence is TGCGCCACCAGGCGGGGACAGGCTTACAATCAGCCCCAGCATTTT. Its translation is CATRRGQAYNQPQHF.

This clone was recorded a few times. The chain employs TRBV5-6 and TRBJ2-7; D unclear. Germline V lookup: CDR1 SGHDT, CDR2 YYEEEE. The CDR3 sequence is 15 residues long. V lost 5 bases and J lost 7, with 22 bases in between. CDR3 DNA sequence: TGTGCCAGCAGAGACATGGCATCTTCTGTCCAAGAGCAGTACTTC. This encodes CASRDMASSVQEQYF. The whole variable domain, remainder taken from reference TRBV5-6 and TRBJ2-7, is DAGVTQSPTHLIKTRGQQVTLRCSPKSGHDTVSWYQQALGQGPQFIFQYYEEEERQRGNFPDRFSGHQFPNYSSELNVNALLLGDSALYLCASRDMASSVQEQYFGPGTRLTVT.

This clone has only one observation. The junction shows a germline mismatch at one end, possibly a read error. The rearrangement uses TRBV7-6 and TRBJ2-3; perhaps TRBD2 as D (5 bases). The CDR3 loop spans 14 amino acids. Germline CDR1 reads SGHVS; CDR2 reads FNYEAQ. CDR3 nucleotides: TGTGCCGGCAGCTTAATCGGGGTTGCAGATACGCAGTATTTT. It translates to CAGSLIGVADTQYF.

The V call is TRBV4-1, the J call TRBJ2-1; possible D gene TRBD1, 5 bases. CDR3 size: 15 residues. The germline V and J ends were trimmed by 4 bases and 5 bases, with 15 bases remaining between them. CDR1 is MGHRA, CDR2 YSYEKL, per germline. For the CDR3, the DNA is TGCGCCAGCAGCCGTGCCTTCGACAGCAACAATGAGCAGTTCTTC. This codes for CASSRAFDSNNEQFF.

The rearrangement links TRBV2 to TRBJ2-7; D perhaps matches TRBD2 (5 bases). V was cut by 5 bases and J by 2 bases, with 19 bases left in between. CDR3 size: 16 residues. Germline assignment: CDR1 SNHLY and CDR2 FYNNEI. The CDR3 nucleotides read TGTGCCAGCAGTAGCAGCGGAACGAGGGCCCCCTACGAGCAGTACTTC. Its protein product is CASSSSGTRAPYEQYF.